The present TCR beta chain was sequenced within a study of patients and donors after allogeneic stem cell transplantation. TCRdb independently ran MiXCR on the RT-PCR reads; one entry per CDR3 protein. The table includes roughly 940,000 distinct CDR3 sequences, roughly 18% detected once. The junction had 15 bases not matched to a gene; V was cut back by 4 bases and J by 10 bases. CDR3 length: 16 residues. Germline lookup yields CDR1 SGHTS and CDR2 YDEGEE. The chain links TRBV5-8 to TRBJ1-5, with 9 bases aligning to TRBD1. The receptor comes from a human donor who was either an allogeneic HSCT recipient or a stem cell or donor lymphocyte infusion donor (not recorded which). It is not recorded whose cells these are; they may come from a transplant donor. Sequencing was carried out using blood, either unsorted or a sorted T cell fraction (not recorded which). Here the CDR3 DNA reads TGTGCCAGCAGCCCCGTTTGGGACAGGGCAACTAACCCCCAGCATTTT. Amino acids: CASSPVWDRATNPQHF.